These 14 T cell receptor beta chains came from one sample sequenced in a study of shared clonotypes between healthy human individuals. CD45RO-negative CD8 cells positively selected for CCR7 made up the naive population, which excluded terminally differentiated effector memory CD45RA+ cells. Only in-frame clones appear in the TCRdb table, and some are missing; sequencing was by immunoSEQ multiplex PCR. The repertoire consists of about 2.1 million clones, with under 95% occurring once and the leading ten covering 1.7%. The sequencing input was naive CD8+ T cells from PBMCs. Receptors originate from a man aged 18 to 30 in good health. Some clones in this sample may be carry-over from other donors' samples.

The chain joins TRBV10-3 to TRBJ2-7, with D unresolved. Germline V lookup: CDR1 ENHRY, CDR2 SYGVKD. This CDR3 spans 13 amino acids. With 2 bases removed from V and 0 bases from J, the gap between germline ends came to 5 bases. CDR3 in amino acids: CAISESVSYEQYF. CDR3 DNA sequence: TGTGCCATCAGTGAGAGCGTCTCCTACGAGCAGTACTTC.

The rearrangement uses TRBV5-1 and TRBJ2-7; 7 bases fit TRBD2. The germline V gene encodes CDR1 SGHRS and CDR2 YFSETQ. V trimming: 1 base; J trimming: 6 bases; junction bases outside the gene matches: 13. The CDR3 is 16 residues long. The CDR3 DNA follows: TGCGCCAGCAGCTTGAGTGCCGGGAGGTCGGCGACCGAGCAGTACTTC. The encoded protein is CASSLSAGRSATEQYF.

The chain links TRBV27 to TRBJ1-6, with a tentative D call TRBD1 (5 bases). Trimming removed 5 bases from V and 4 bases from J, with 15 bases in between. The CDR3 loop spans 16 amino acids. Germline V gives CDR1 MNHEY, CDR2 SMNVEV (reference sequence). CDR3 in DNA: TGTGCCAGCAGTCACGGGAGACAGCAGTATAATTCACCCCTCCACTTT. Translated, it gives CASSHGRQQYNSPLHF.

The gene calls are TRBV21-1 and TRBJ1-5; the table's TRBD1 call for D was not verified on the DNA. TRBV21-1 is a known pseudogene. The CDR3 is made up of 15 amino acids. The CDR3 spells CASSKTGASNQPQHF. The DNA of the CDR3 is TGTGCCAGCAGCAAAACTGGGGCGAGCAATCAGCCCCAGCATTTT.

CDR3 region: CASSLSPLAGVPYEQYF. The CDR3 DNA follows: TGCGCCAGCAGCTTGTCCCCCCTAGCGGGAGTACCCTACGAGCAGTACTTC. The V call is TRBV5-1, the J call TRBJ2-7; 10 positions match TRBD2. CDR1 and CDR2 from the germline V gene are SGHRS and YFSETQ. The V gene end was trimmed by 1 base and the J gene end by 2 bases; junction bases not matched to a gene: 9. The CDR3 contains 17 residues.

The chain has TRBV2 and TRBJ1-4; maybe TRBD1 (6 bases). Germline assignment: CDR1 SNHLY and CDR2 FYNNEI. The CDR3 has 15 residues. The V end was cut by 1 base, the J end by 10 bases, with 16 bases between. In DNA, the CDR3 is TGTGCCAGCAGTGAAGAAATGGGGGCGCACCGAAAACTGTTTTTT. Protein: CASSEEMGAHRKLFF.

This chain uses TRBV27 with TRBJ2-6, with D uncertain. Trimming removed 8 bases from V and 4 bases from J, with 12 bases in between. The length of the CDR3 is 14 residues. Germline CDR1 and CDR2: MNHEY and SMNVEV (reference sequence). The DNA for the CDR3 is TGTGCCAGCTCCCCTCGGTGGGGGGCCAACGTCCTGACTTTC. Amino acids: CASSPRWGANVLTF.

The sample holds a few counts of this clone. The rearrangement joins TRBV4-2 to TRBJ1-2; tentative D call: TRBD1 (5 bases). The V gene's germline CDR1 is LGHNA and CDR2 YNFKEQ. Between the trimmed V and J ends, which lost 0 bases and 2 bases, there was a span of 7 bases. This CDR3 region has 14 residues. The CDR3 DNA reads TGTGCCAGCAGCCAAGAGTCAGGGAACTATGGCTACACCTTC. Residues: CASSQESGNYGYTF.

This rearrangement joins TRBV7-9 to TRBJ2-3; 13 bases are shared with TRBD2. V shed 4 bases and J 5 bases; nucleotides not matched to a gene: 6. From germline, CDR1 is SEHNR and CDR2 FQNEAQ (reference sequence). The CDR3 sequence is 16 residues long. CDR3 region: CASSSLAGGVIDTQYF. CDR3 DNA: TGTGCCAGCAGCTCACTAGCGGGAGGGGTGATAGATACGCAGTATTTT.

Points on this clone: Other DNA sequences in this sample translate to the same CDR3. The chain uses TRBV9 and TRBJ2-1; D unclear. Trimming stripped 2 bases from V and 0 bases from J, with 9 bases between. CDR1 is SGDLS, CDR2 YYNGEE, per germline. The CDR3 extends over 15 amino acids. The CDR3 nucleotides are TGTGCCAGCAGCGTCGCGACGAGCTCCTACAATGAGCAGTTCTTC. Amino acids: CASSVATSSYNEQFF.

The chain employs TRBV6-5 and TRBJ1-2; TRBD1 aligns across 12 bases. CDR3 length: 15 residues. Germline assignment: CDR1 MNHEY and CDR2 SVGAGI. V gave up 0 bases and J gave up 8 bases; unmatched junction bases: 4. The CDR3 sequence: CASSYSGQGAGGYTF. As DNA, the CDR3 is TGTGCCAGCAGTTACTCGGGACAGGGGGCTGGAGGCTACACCTTC.

The chain carries TRBV7-9 and TRBJ1-2; no firm D call. The CDR3 sequence is 16 residues long. V lost 1 base to trimming and J lost 4 bases, with 16 bases between them. Per germline, CDR1 SEHNR and CDR2 FQNEAQ (reference sequence). This chain's CDR3 is CASSLGPGIETYGYTF. In nucleotides, the CDR3 is TGTGCCAGCAGCTTAGGGCCCGGGATTGAAACCTATGGCTACACCTTC.

This clone came up once. Additional DNA sequences in this sample encode the identical CDR3. The V call is TRBV5-4, the J call TRBJ2-1; possible D gene TRBD2, 5 bases. The CDR3 spans 15 residues. V was shortened by 1 base and J by 1 base, with 9 bases between the two germline ends. Germline CDR1 and CDR2: SGHNT and YYREEE (reference sequence). In DNA, the CDR3 is TGTGCCAGCAGCTTGAAACGGGAATCCTACAATGAGCAGTTCTTC. It encodes CASSLKRESYNEQFF.

This chain connects TRBV29-1 to TRBJ1-1, with D possibly being TRBD1 (5 bases). Trimming took 7 bases from V and 6 from J, leaving 12 bases between them. The V gene's germline CDR1 is SQVTM and CDR2 ANQGSEA. The CDR3 contains 11 residues. CDR3 coding DNA: TGCAGCGCCCACACAGGCTCTGAAGCTTTCTTT. This translates into CSAHTGSEAFF.